Sequencing of this T cell receptor (beta chain) was carried out in a study of T cell responses to AZD1222 COVID-19 vaccine. CDR3 length: 14 residues. Trimming removed 4 bases from V and 2 bases from J, with 11 bases in between. Germline CDR1 SGHNT, CDR2 YENEEA. Worth noting for this clone: The antigen is not known.

The study's findings and limits: Vaccine-related CD4 TCRs covered spike, predominating at 160-218 and 743-854. All repertoire sampling was performed exclusively after the peak T cell response. Recipients of two AZD1222 doses showed rising Spike-specific TCR breadth and depth. Reportedly, close to half of spike-specific TCRs are directed against unmutated variant regions.

Sequencing was performed with immunoSEQ multiplex PCR; in TCRdb, only in-frame clones are kept and a portion is missing. The repertoire consists of fewer than 150,000 clones, with 88% occurring once and the leading ten covering over 5%. The sample was peripheral blood, taken 28 days after the second AZD1222 dose. This clonotype was sampled from an adult who received the AZD1222 COVID-19 vaccine. The rearrangement links TRBV11-3 to TRBJ2-5, with a tentative D call TRBD1 (5 bases). As DNA, the CDR3 is TGTGCCAGCAGCTCGTCCGGACATCAAGAGACCCAGTACTTC. Its protein is CASSSSGHQETQYF.